These T cell receptor beta chains were read from a single sample in a study of technical replicates of blood from a few donors. Here immunoSEQ multiplex PCR was the method, and the copy in TCRdb shows in-frame clones only, minus some. Among around 85,000 clones listed, roughly 94% were seen once. Specimen: T cells isolated from PBMCs. All receptors derive from a human donor in good health. Each CDR3 is given with its conserved first and last residue. Fields, in order: V gene, J gene, D gene, clone size, CDR3 protein, CDR3 DNA. The D gene is left open where the match is weak. Size is omitted from some rows. Given values are once, few, many or a class for expanded clones.

v_call: TRBV13; j_call: TRBJ2-5; d_call: TRBD2; clone_size: -; cdr3_aa: CASSLTSGTAQYF; cdr3_nt: TGTGCCAGCAGCTTAACTAGCGGGACTGCCCAGTACTTC
v_call: TRBV5-1; j_call: TRBJ1-1; d_call: TRBD1; clone_size: -; cdr3_aa: CASRASGGRTEAFF; cdr3_nt: TGCGCCAGCAGAGCTTCAGGGGGGAGAACTGAAGCTTTCTTT
v_call: TRBV29-1; j_call: TRBJ1-1; d_call: TRBD1; clone_size: -; cdr3_aa: CSVWDSLNTEAFF; cdr3_nt: TGCAGCGTCTGGGACAGTCTAAACACTGAAGCTTTCTTT
v_call: TRBV30; j_call: TRBJ2-5; d_call: -; clone_size: -; cdr3_aa: CAWSVGPSGFQETQYF; cdr3_nt: TGTGCCTGGAGTGTTGGTCCCTCGGGTTTCCAAGAGACCCAGTACTTC
v_call: TRBV4-1; j_call: TRBJ2-3; d_call: TRBD2; clone_size: -; cdr3_aa: CASSQEGVAGVTDTQYF; cdr3_nt: TGCGCCAGCAGCCAAGAAGGGGTAGCGGGAGTCACAGATACGCAGTATTTT
v_call: TRBV12-2; j_call: TRBJ2-5; d_call: -; clone_size: -; cdr3_aa: CASRQRDDQETQYF; cdr3_nt: TGTGCAAGTCGCCAGCGGGACGATCAAGAGACCCAGTACTTC
v_call: TRBV20-1; j_call: TRBJ2-1; d_call: -; clone_size: -; cdr3_aa: CSIAVYNEQFF; cdr3_nt: TGCAGTATAGCGGTTTACAATGAGCAGTTCTTC
v_call: TRBV11-2; j_call: TRBJ2-7; d_call: -; clone_size: -; cdr3_aa: CASTGVGATYEQYF; cdr3_nt: TGTGCCAGCACCGGCGTGGGGGCTACCTACGAGCAGTACTTC
v_call: TRBV2; j_call: TRBJ2-7; d_call: TRBD1; clone_size: once; cdr3_aa: CASRDRGYEQYF; cdr3_nt: TGTGCCAGCAGGGACAGGGGTTACGAGCAGTACTTC
v_call: TRBV6-1; j_call: TRBJ2-1; d_call: TRBD1; clone_size: -; cdr3_aa: CASSDTGGTHNEQFF; cdr3_nt: TGTGCCAGCAGCGACACAGGGGGGACCCACAATGAGCAGTTCTTC
v_call: TRBV19; j_call: TRBJ2-3; d_call: -; clone_size: -; cdr3_aa: CASSIIERTGTDTQYF; cdr3_nt: TGTGCCAGTAGTATAATTGAGAGGACAGGCACAGATACGCAGTATTTT
v_call: TRBV14; j_call: TRBJ1-1; d_call: -; clone_size: -; cdr3_aa: CASSQGSFGAFF; cdr3_nt: TGTGCCAGCAGCCAAGGTAGCTTCGGGGCTTTCTTT
v_call: TRBV7-9; j_call: TRBJ1-5; d_call: TRBD1; clone_size: -; cdr3_aa: CASSLGLRDRGQGDQPQHF; cdr3_nt: TGTGCCAGCAGCTTAGGTCTGCGGGACAGGGGGCAGGGAGATCAGCCCCAGCATTTT
v_call: TRBV7-2; j_call: TRBJ1-2; d_call: -; clone_size: -; cdr3_aa: CASSQKGSDYGYTF; cdr3_nt: TGTGCCAGCAGCCAAAAGGGGTCCGACTATGGCTACACCTTC
v_call: TRBV4-1; j_call: TRBJ2-6; d_call: -; clone_size: -; cdr3_aa: CASSQDTGVGANVLTF; cdr3_nt: TGCGCCAGCAGCCAAGATACCGGGGTCGGGGCCAACGTCCTGACTTTC
v_call: TRBV7-6; j_call: TRBJ1-2; d_call: TRBD1; clone_size: -; cdr3_aa: CASSFGQGAAYGYTF; cdr3_nt: TGTGCCAGCAGCTTCGGACAGGGGGCTGCCTATGGCTACACCTTC
v_call: TRBV5-1; j_call: TRBJ2-7; d_call: -; clone_size: -; cdr3_aa: CASKWRDGVYEQYF; cdr3_nt: TGCGCCAGCAAATGGCGGGACGGAGTCTACGAGCAGTACTTC
v_call: TRBV5-4; j_call: TRBJ2-3; d_call: -; clone_size: -; cdr3_aa: CASSVGGSTDTQYF; cdr3_nt: TGTGCCAGCAGCGTTGGGGGGAGTACAGATACGCAGTATTTT
v_call: TRBV6-1; j_call: TRBJ2-1; d_call: TRBD1; clone_size: once; cdr3_aa: CASKTGGASNEQFF; cdr3_nt: TGTGCCAGCAAAACAGGGGGCGCTAGCAATGAGCAGTTCTTC
v_call: TRBV4-1; j_call: TRBJ1-5; d_call: -; clone_size: -; cdr3_aa: CASSHYVTGGDQPQHF; cdr3_nt: TGCGCCAGCAGCCACTATGTAACGGGAGGAGATCAGCCCCAGCATTTT
v_call: TRBV27; j_call: TRBJ2-7; d_call: -; clone_size: once; cdr3_aa: CASSSLSYEQYF; cdr3_nt: TGTGCCAGCAGTTCCCTCTCCTACGAGCAGTACTTC
v_call: TRBV5-6; j_call: TRBJ1-1; d_call: TRBD1; clone_size: once; cdr3_aa: CASRPGQARNTEAFF; cdr3_nt: TGTGCCAGCAGACCCGGACAGGCGCGGAACACTGAAGCTTTCTTT